One sample yielded the 17 T cell receptor beta chains listed below, sequenced in a study of blood T cell repertoires in COVID-19. Sequencing was performed with immunoSEQ multiplex PCR; in TCRdb, only in-frame clones are kept and a portion is missing. The profile covers approximately 4,900 clones, with about nine tenths appearing a single time and around 20% taken by the ten largest. Sequencing used peripheral blood. The receptors derive from a human donor in a cohort sampled during active COVID-19.

The rearrangement links TRBV5-1 to TRBJ2-5, with TRBD1 identical over 9 bases. Per the germline V gene, CDR1 is SGHRS and CDR2 is YFSETQ. V trimming: 0 bases; J trimming: 5 bases; junction bases outside the gene matches: 5. The CDR3 consists of 15 residues. The CDR3 coding sequence is TGCGCCAGCAGCTTGGTGGACAGGGGCTTGGAGACCCAGTACTTC. Translated, it gives CASSLVDRGLETQYF.

The V gene is TRBV18, the J gene TRBJ1-2, with a possible D match to TRBD1 (5 bases). Trimming removed 6 bases from V and 2 bases from J, with 10 bases in between. The germline V gene encodes CDR1 KGHSH and CDR2 LQKENI. The CDR3 totals 13 residues. The CDR3 DNA reads TGTGCCAGCTCTCTAAGGGGAAACTATGGCTACACCTTC. Its protein is CASSLRGNYGYTF. The complete variable domain, with remaining parts taken from reference TRBV18 and TRBJ1-2, reads NAGVMQNPRHLVRRRGQEARLRCSPMKGHSHVYWYRQLPEEGLKFMVYLQKENIIDESGMPKERFSAEFPKEGPSILRIQQVVRGDSAAYFCASSLRGNYGYTFGSGTRLTVV.

The V call is TRBV7-6, the J call TRBJ1-4; 7 bases agree with TRBD1. J was trimmed by 7 bases and V by 8 bases; bases with no gene match: 10. Germline V gene data show CDR1 as SGHVS and CDR2 as FNYEAQ. This CDR3 has 14 amino acids. The CDR3, as DNA: TGTGCCAGCGGAAGACAGGGTCGGGGTGAAAAACTGTTTTTT. Protein product: CASGRQGRGEKLFF.

The chain has TRBV7-2 and TRBJ1-2; tentatively, D is TRBD1 (5 bases). The V end was cut by 1 base, the J end by 0 bases, with 9 bases between. CDR3 length equals 15 residues. Per germline, CDR1 SGHTA and CDR2 FQGNSA. The CDR3 loop reads CASSLVMTANYGYTF. Here the CDR3 DNA reads TGTGCCAGCAGCTTAGTGATGACAGCTAACTATGGCTACACCTTC.

The V gene is TRBV5-5, the J gene TRBJ1-5; D gene ambiguous. The V gene lost 0 bases and the J gene lost 3 bases, with 7 bases spanning the gap. The CDR3 consists of 14 residues. Germline V gene lookup returns CDR1 SGHKS and CDR2 YYEKEE (reference sequence). CDR3 nucleotides: TGTGCCAGCAGCTTGGAACAGTTCAATCAGCCCCAGCATTTT. As protein: CASSLEQFNQPQHF. Based on the CDR3 plus reference TRBV5-5 and TRBJ1-5, the full variable domain is DAGVTQSPTHLIKTRGQQVTLRCSPISGHKSVSWYQQVLGQGPQFIFQYYEKEERGRGNFPDRFSARQFPNYSSELNVNALLLGDSALYLCASSLEQFNQPQHFGDGTRLSIL.

The rearrangement links TRBV15 to TRBJ2-3; TRBD2 aligns across 12 bases. The CDR3 spans 16 residues. V dropped 6 bases and J dropped 6; count of bases not matched to a gene: 10. CDR1 is LNHNV, CDR2 YYDKDF, per germline (reference sequence). Written as DNA, the CDR3 is TGTGCCACCAGAGAGCTAGCGGGGGGGTTCGGTGATACGCAGTATTTT. Translation gives CATRELAGGFGDTQYF.

This chain connects TRBV29-1 to TRBJ2-7; 10 bases are shared with TRBD2. Germline V CDR1 and CDR2: SQVTM, ANQGSEA. This CDR3 has 14 residues. After removal of 4 bases from V and 0 bases from J, the junction contained 3 bases not matched to a gene. Here the CDR3 reads CSVGQRGGSYEQYF. In nucleotides, the CDR3 is TGCAGCGTTGGCCAGCGGGGGGGCTCCTACGAGCAGTACTTC.

The chain uses TRBV3-1 (or the pseudogene TRBV3-2) and TRBJ1-1; D is undetermined. This CDR3 has 13 residues. The V gene lost 10 bases and the J gene lost 1 base, with 13 bases spanning the gap. Looked up from germline, CDR1 is LGHDT and CDR2 is YNNKEL (reference sequence). Here the CDR3 DNA reads TGTGCCACAACTACCGGCCGGAACACTGAAGCTTTCTTT. This codes for CATTTGRNTEAFF.

The V and J genes are TRBV5-1 and TRBJ1-3, with 7 bases aligning to TRBD1. Germline trimming cut 0 bases from V and 4 bases from J; bases unmatched to any gene: 7. This CDR3 has 16 amino acids. CDR1 SGHRS and CDR2 YFSETQ come from the germline V gene. The DNA of the CDR3 is TGCGCCAGCAGCTTGGATTATAGGGGGCTCGGAAACACCATATATTTT. It encodes CASSLDYRGLGNTIYF.

This chain connects TRBV9 to TRBJ2-3; 7 positions agree with TRBD2. The length of the CDR3 is 14 residues. V was clipped by 3 bases and J by 7 bases; unmatched bases: 8. Germline CDR1 reads SGDLS; CDR2 reads YYNGEE. CDR3 sequence: CASSETSETHTQYF. The CDR3 coding sequence is TGTGCCAGCAGCGAAACTAGCGAGACCCATACGCAGTATTTT.

This clone came up a few times. The chain combines TRBV6-6 with TRBJ1-1, with 8 bases lining up with TRBD1. CDR1 and CDR2 (germline): MNHNY, SVGAGI (reference sequence). The V and J ends lost 6 bases and 11 bases, in that order; junction bases with no gene match: 5. This CDR3 is 11 amino acids long. The CDR3 region has the DNA TGTGCCAGCAGCACGGACAGGGCGGCTTTCTTT. This encodes CASSTDRAAFF.

The genes are TRBV2 and TRBJ2-1; maybe TRBD2 (5 bases). The CDR3 length is 14 residues. The germline V gene encodes CDR1 SNHLY and CDR2 FYNNEI. Trimming removed 4 bases at V and 8 bases at J, with 15 bases between. For the CDR3, the DNA is TGTGCCAGCAGTGCTGCTTTGGCTAGCCATGAGCAGTTCTTC. Translating it yields CASSAALASHEQFF.

V is TRBV20-1 and J is TRBJ2-1; maybe TRBD2 (7 bases). The CDR3 has 13 residues. The germline V and J ends were trimmed by 3 bases and 7 bases, with 13 bases remaining between them. CDR1 and CDR2 (germline): DFQATT, SNEGSKA (reference sequence). The CDR3 region is CSASRGARNEQFF. The CDR3 nucleotides read TGCAGTGCTAGTCGGGGGGCGCGTAATGAGCAGTTCTTC.

The V and J genes are TRBV18 and TRBJ2-4; D perhaps matches TRBD1 (5 bases). The length of the CDR3 is 15 residues. Between the trimmed V and J ends, which lost 3 bases and 2 bases, there was a span of 11 bases. The germline gives CDR1 KGHSH, CDR2 LQKENI. The CDR3 is CASSPTQGPKNIQYF. Here the CDR3 DNA reads TGTGCCAGCTCACCCACCCAGGGCCCCAAAAACATTCAGTACTTC.

J is TRBJ1-5 and V is TRBV19; maybe TRBD1 (6 bases). Germline CDR1 and CDR2: LNHDA and SQIVND (reference sequence). This CDR3 spans 15 amino acids. The germline V and J ends were trimmed by 4 bases and 0 bases, with 10 bases remaining between them. The CDR3 nucleotides are TGTGCCAGTAGTAGGGGACATAATAGCAATCAGCCCCAGCATTTT. Protein sequence: CASSRGHNSNQPQHF.

The V gene is TRBV5-1, the J gene TRBJ1-1; TRBD1 matches at 12 bases. The trim removed 3 bases at V and 10 bases at J, leaving 10 bases unmatched. Germline CDR1 SGHRS, CDR2 YFSETQ. CDR3 size: 15 residues. The CDR3 loop is CASSSPGQGAGGAFF. The CDR3 region has the DNA TGCGCCAGCAGCTCCCCGGGACAGGGGGCCGGCGGAGCTTTCTTT.

The V gene is TRBV5-4, the J gene TRBJ2-3; 7 positions match TRBD1. V lost 4 bases, J lost 4 bases, and 15 bases stayed unmatched. The V gene's germline CDR1 is SGHNT and CDR2 YYREEE (reference sequence). The CDR3 sequence is 17 residues long. CDR3 in amino acids: CASSPVFTTGVADTQYF. CDR3 sequence (DNA): TGTGCCAGCAGCCCAGTATTTACAACAGGGGTAGCAGATACGCAGTATTTT.